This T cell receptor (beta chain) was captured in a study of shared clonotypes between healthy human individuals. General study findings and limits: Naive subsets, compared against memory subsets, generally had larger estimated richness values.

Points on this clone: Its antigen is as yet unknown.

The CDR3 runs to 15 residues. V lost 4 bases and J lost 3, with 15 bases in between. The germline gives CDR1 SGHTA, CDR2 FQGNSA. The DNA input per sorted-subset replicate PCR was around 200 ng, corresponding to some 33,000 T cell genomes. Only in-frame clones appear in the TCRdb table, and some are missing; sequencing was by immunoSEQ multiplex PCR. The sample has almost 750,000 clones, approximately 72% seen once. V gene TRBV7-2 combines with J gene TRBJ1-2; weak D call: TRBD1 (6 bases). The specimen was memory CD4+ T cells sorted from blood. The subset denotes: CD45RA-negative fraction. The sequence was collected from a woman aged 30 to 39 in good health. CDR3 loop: CASSSTQDRYYGYTF. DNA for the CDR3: TGTGCCAGCAGCTCAACCCAAGACAGGTACTATGGCTACACCTTC.